The 23 T cell receptor beta chains listed next were all sequenced from one sample in a study of T-cell reconstitution after alpha-beta-depleted transplantation in children. Unique molecular identifiers were incorporated during preparation of the TCRbeta library. TCRdb processed the PCR reads anew with MiXCR; each CDR3 protein has one entry. The repertoire holds approximately 200,000 distinct CDR3 sequences, with just over 14% as singletons. Sequenced here: PBMCs from the stem cell graft donor, sampled from the stem cell graft. These TCRs come from a human donor who donated a stem cell graft to a child with acute lymphoblastic leukemia.

Only one count was recorded for this clonotype. Its ends do not fully match the called genes, so a read error is possible. This chain links TRBV6-1 with TRBJ2-1; no clear D. The CDR3 contains 14 residues. Germline V lookup: CDR1 MNHNS, CDR2 SASEGT. CDR3 region: CASSVYQPVHERFF. The DNA of the CDR3 is TGTGCCAGCAGTGTTTACCAACCGGTCCATGAGCGGTTCTTC.

This clonotype was detected many times. This chain links TRBV12-3 or TRBV12-4 with TRBJ2-5; D is unclear. This CDR3 contains 14 residues. Trimming removed 5 bases from V and 2 bases from J, with 12 bases in between. In DNA, the CDR3 is TGTGCCAGCAGTACACCCGGCCTGCAAGAGACCCAGTACTTC. This codes for CASSTPGLQETQYF.

Ten or more counts support this clonotype. The rearrangement joins TRBV29-1 to TRBJ2-2; no definite D call. This CDR3 is 10 amino acids long. V was clipped by 5 bases and J by 7 bases, with 5 bases between them. CDR1 SQVTM and CDR2 ANQGSEA come from the germline V gene. CDR3 sequence reads: CSVYGGELFF. DNA of the CDR3: TGCAGCGTTTATGGCGGGGAGCTGTTTTTT.

The sample holds many counts of this clonotype. The chain carries TRBV7-2 and TRBJ2-7; D is possibly TRBD2 (5 bases). Per germline, CDR1 SGHTA and CDR2 FQGNSA. Deletions cut 5 bases from V and 4 bases from J, with 12 bases between. This CDR3 is 13 amino acids long. This CDR3 is CASSRDLLYEQYF. The CDR3 coding sequence is TGTGCCAGCAGCCGGGATCTACTTTACGAGCAGTACTTC.

The sample holds many counts of this clonotype. The chain is built from TRBV10-3 and TRBJ1-1, with 7 positions matching TRBD1. This CDR3 is built from 12 residues. V was pared by 9 bases and J by 1 base, with 2 bases of the junction left unmatched. The V gene's germline CDR1 is ENHRY and CDR2 SYGVKD. This chain's CDR3 is CAIQGENTEAFF. The CDR3 DNA reads TGTGCCATTCAGGGGGAGAACACTGAAGCTTTCTTT.

In regard to this clonotype: This may come from a read error, since a much larger clone is one base off. The chain uses TRBV11-2 and TRBJ2-1; 7 bases fit TRBD2. Germline assignment: CDR1 SGHAT and CDR2 FQNNGV. This CDR3 region has 16 residues. The CDR3 spells CVSSLTRREFRDEQFF. The CDR3 nucleotides read TGTGTCAGCAGCCTCACGAGGCGGGAGTTTAGGGATGAGCAGTTCTTC.

This clonotype was seen many times. This chain links TRBV11-3 with TRBJ1-4; TRBD1 agrees at 8 bases. This CDR3 has 15 residues. V was pared by 3 bases and J by 8 bases, with 8 bases of the junction left unmatched. CDR1 is SGHNT and CDR2 is YENEEA in the germline V gene. The CDR3 bases are TGTGCCAGCAGCTTTCCAGGGGGCGGAAGGGAAAAACTGTTTTTT. Translation: CASSFPGGGREKLFF.

This clonotype was observed many times. The chain uses TRBV10-1 and TRBJ2-3; no clear D. V gave up 7 bases and J gave up 6 bases, with 8 bases separating them. The CDR3 loop spans 11 amino acids. The germline V gene has CDR1 WNHNN and CDR2 SYGVQD (reference sequence). This CDR3 reads CASTRGDTQYF. In nucleotides, the CDR3 is TGCGCCAGCACGAGAGGTGATACGCAGTATTTT.

This clonotype was detected ten times or more. This rearrangement joins TRBV12-3 or TRBV12-4 to TRBJ2-7, with D tentatively TRBD2 (6 bases). This CDR3 contains 18 residues. V was cut by 4 bases and J by 1 base, with 23 bases left in between. Here the CDR3 reads CASSSFRPRGSGSYEQYF. The CDR3 coding sequence is TGTGCCAGCAGTTCCTTTAGGCCCCGGGGTAGCGGTTCCTACGAGCAGTACTTC.

The chain couples TRBV12-3 or TRBV12-4 to TRBJ2-2, with 7 bases fitting TRBD1. J gave up 0 bases and V 6 bases, and 1 base lay outside the gene matches. This CDR3 spans 14 amino acids. This CDR3 reads CASSQGANTGELFF. CDR3 DNA sequence: TGTGCCAGCAGCCAGGGGGCGAACACCGGGGAGCTGTTTTTT.

This clonotype came up many times. This chain joins TRBV5-1 and TRBJ2-1; D remains ambiguous. V lost 2 bases to trimming and J lost 13 bases, with 10 bases between them. CDR1 and CDR2 from the germline V gene are SGHRS and YFSETQ. This CDR3 has 11 amino acids. The CDR3 here is CASSLSRAQFF. DNA of the CDR3: TGCGCCAGCAGCTTATCCCGGGCTCAGTTCTTC.

This clonotype was detected ten times or more. The J gene is TRBJ2-7, the V gene TRBV28, with D perhaps assigned TRBD1 or TRBD2 (6 bases each). Germline V gene sequence: CDR1 MDHEN, CDR2 SYDVKM. The CDR3 is made up of 15 amino acids. The germline V and J ends were trimmed by 10 bases and 7 bases, with 26 bases remaining between them. CDR3 bases: TGTGCCACGGATGGGGGTCCGGGGGCGGTTCAGGAGCAGTACTTC. Its translation: CATDGGPGAVQEQYF.

A few counts support this clonotype. The genes are TRBV7-2 and TRBJ2-1; the D gene could be TRBD1 or TRBD2 (5 bases each). V was clipped by 2 bases and J by 4 bases, with 18 bases between them. The germline CDR1 and CDR2 sequences are SGHTA and FQGNSA. This CDR3 region has 17 residues. The CDR3 here is CASSLHGGARRYNEQFF. The CDR3 region has the DNA TGTGCCAGCAGCTTACATGGGGGAGCACGGCGATACAATGAGCAGTTCTTC.

This clonotype was picked up many times. The chain combines TRBV5-1 with TRBJ1-1; TRBD1 matches 7 bases. V dropped 4 bases and J dropped 3; count of bases not matched to a gene: 3. The germline gives CDR1 SGHRS, CDR2 YFSETQ. CDR3 length equals 13 residues. Here the CDR3 DNA reads TGCGCCAGCAGCATCGGACAGGACACTGAAGCTTTCTTT. Translating it yields CASSIGQDTEAFF.

V gene TRBV24-1 combines with J gene TRBJ2-3; D is perhaps TRBD2 (6 bases). The CDR3 contains 15 residues. In germline, CDR1 is KGHDR, CDR2 SFDVKD. Trimming took off 5 bases at V and 8 bases at J, with 19 bases between the two ends. The CDR3 spells CATSGYERGGGTQYF. CDR3 nucleotide sequence: TGTGCCACCAGTGGATACGAGCGTGGGGGAGGTACGCAGTATTTT.

This clonotype came up many times. The CDR3 nucleotides read TGCGCCAGCAGCTGGAGGGACAGACTTTACCAAGAGACCCAGTACTTC. Its protein is CASSWRDRLYQETQYF. This chain uses TRBV5-1 with TRBJ2-5, with a possible D match to TRBD1 (7 bases). The CDR3 has 16 residues. V was pared by 3 bases and J by 0 bases, with 15 bases between. Germline lookup yields CDR1 SGHRS and CDR2 YFSETQ. Filled out from reference TRBV5-1 and TRBJ2-5, the complete variable domain reads KAGVTQTPRYLIKTRGQQVTLSCSPISGHRSVSWYQQTPGQGLQFLFEYFSETQRNKGNFPGRFSGRQFSNSRSEMNVSTLELGDSALYLCASSWRDRLYQETQYFGPGTRLLVL.

This clonotype was observed a few times. The chain links TRBV20-1 to TRBJ1-5; 10 bases line up with TRBD1. After removal of 0 bases from V and 6 bases from J, the junction contained 8 bases not matched to a gene. CDR1 is DFQATT, CDR2 SNEGSKA, per germline (reference sequence). This CDR3 is 16 amino acids long. CDR3 nucleotides: TGCAGTGCTAGAGATTATGGGACAGGGGATCGTCAGCCCCAGCATTTT. Translated: CSARDYGTGDRQPQHF.

The chain has TRBV4-2 and TRBJ2-3; TRBD2 matches at 12 bases. The germline V gene has CDR1 LGHNA and CDR2 YNFKEQ. The CDR3 is 16 amino acids. With V trimmed by 3 bases and J by 4 bases, 5 bases remained unmatched. The CDR3 coding sequence is TGTGCCAGCAGCCATCGACTAGCGGGAGAATCAGATACGCAGTATTTT. It is translated as CASSHRLAGESDTQYF.

The J gene is TRBJ1-5, the V gene TRBV28; D possibly corresponds to TRBD1 (6 bases). Trimming stripped 3 bases from V and 6 bases from J, with 12 bases between. The CDR3 spans 14 residues. Germline CDR1 reads MDHEN; CDR2 reads SYDVKM. CDR3 nucleotides: TGTGCCAGCAGTTTGACGAGGGGGGGTCAGCCCCAGCATTTT. It translates to CASSLTRGGQPQHF.

This clonotype was picked up a small number of times. The V gene is TRBV5-1, the J gene TRBJ2-2, with D unclear. The germline V and J ends were trimmed by 0 bases and 4 bases, with 7 bases remaining between them. CDR3 size: 14 residues. The germline CDR1 and CDR2 sequences are SGHRS and YFSETQ. Here the CDR3 DNA reads TGCGCCAGCAGCTTGGTGCCGAGCACCGGGGAGCTGTTTTTT. Translating gives CASSLVPSTGELFF.

This clonotype occurred many times. The CDR3 nucleotides read TGTGCCAGCAGTGAGGGACTAGCGGGATACAACACCGGGGAGCTGTTTTTT. Its translation is CASSEGLAGYNTGELFF. The chain employs TRBV12-3 or TRBV12-4 and TRBJ2-2; 13 nucleotides agree with TRBD2. The CDR3 sequence is 17 residues long. The V and J ends lost 5 bases and 2 bases, in that order; junction bases with no gene match: 5.

This clonotype showed up many times. CDR3 nucleotide sequence: TGTGCCAGCAGCAAGGAGGCTAGCGGGGGCACCGGGGAGCTGTTTTTT. This gives the protein CASSKEASGGTGELFF. This rearrangement joins TRBV2 to TRBJ2-2; 10 bases match TRBD2. From germline, CDR1 is SNHLY and CDR2 FYNNEI. This CDR3 region has 16 residues. Trimming removed 6 bases from V and 4 bases from J; junction bases left unmatched: 8.

The chain is built from TRBV2 and TRBJ2-2; D is unresolved. Germline assignment: CDR1 SNHLY and CDR2 FYNNEI. Trimming removed 7 bases at V and 5 bases at J, with 11 bases between. This CDR3 is 13 amino acids long. CDR3 sequence: CASTNARTGELFF. In DNA, the CDR3 is TGTGCCAGCACGAATGCGCGGACCGGGGAGCTGTTTTTT.